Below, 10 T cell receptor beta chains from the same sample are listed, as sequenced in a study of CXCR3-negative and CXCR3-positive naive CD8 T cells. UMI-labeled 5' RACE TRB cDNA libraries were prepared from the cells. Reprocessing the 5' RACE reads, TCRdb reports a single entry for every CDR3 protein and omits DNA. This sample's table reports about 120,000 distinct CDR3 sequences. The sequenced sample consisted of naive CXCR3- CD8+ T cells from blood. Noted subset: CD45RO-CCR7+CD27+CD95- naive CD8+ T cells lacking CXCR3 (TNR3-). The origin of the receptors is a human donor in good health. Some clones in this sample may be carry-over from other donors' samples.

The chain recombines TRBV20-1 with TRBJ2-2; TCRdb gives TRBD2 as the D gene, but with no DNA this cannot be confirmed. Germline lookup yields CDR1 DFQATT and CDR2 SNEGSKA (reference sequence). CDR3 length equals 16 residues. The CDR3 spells CSARGGSGKNTGELFF.

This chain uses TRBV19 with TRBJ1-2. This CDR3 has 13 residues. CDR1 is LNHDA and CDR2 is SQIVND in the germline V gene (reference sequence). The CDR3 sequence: CASSMNGGDGYTF. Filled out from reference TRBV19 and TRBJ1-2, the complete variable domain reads DGGITQSPKYLFRKEGQNVTLSCEQNLNHDAMYWYRQDPGQGLRLIYYSQIVNDFQKGDIAEGYSVSREKKESFPLTVTSAQKNPTAFYLCASSMNGGDGYTFGSGTRLTVV.

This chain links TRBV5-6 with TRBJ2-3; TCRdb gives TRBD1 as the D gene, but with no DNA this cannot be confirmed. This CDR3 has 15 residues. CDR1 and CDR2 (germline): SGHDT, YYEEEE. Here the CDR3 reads CASSGLGGDTDTQYF.

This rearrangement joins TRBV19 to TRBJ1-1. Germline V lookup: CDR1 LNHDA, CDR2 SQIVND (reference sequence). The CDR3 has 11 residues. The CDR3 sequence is CASSVNTEAFF.

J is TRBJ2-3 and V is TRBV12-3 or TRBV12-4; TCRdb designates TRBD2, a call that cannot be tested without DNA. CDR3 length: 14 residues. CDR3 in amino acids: CASRPATSSIGQYF.

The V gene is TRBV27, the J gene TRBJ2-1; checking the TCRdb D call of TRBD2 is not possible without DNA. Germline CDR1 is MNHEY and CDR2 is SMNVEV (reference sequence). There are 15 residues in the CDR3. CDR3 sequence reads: CASSLVQRGIDEQFF.

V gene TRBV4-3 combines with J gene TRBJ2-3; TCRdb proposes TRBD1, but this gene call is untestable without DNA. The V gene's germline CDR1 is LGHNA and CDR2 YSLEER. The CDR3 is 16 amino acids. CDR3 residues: CASSQGEGARTDTQYF.

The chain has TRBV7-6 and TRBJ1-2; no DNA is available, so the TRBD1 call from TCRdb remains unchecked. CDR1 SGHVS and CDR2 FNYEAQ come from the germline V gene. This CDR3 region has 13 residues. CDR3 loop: CASSPIGQDGYTF.

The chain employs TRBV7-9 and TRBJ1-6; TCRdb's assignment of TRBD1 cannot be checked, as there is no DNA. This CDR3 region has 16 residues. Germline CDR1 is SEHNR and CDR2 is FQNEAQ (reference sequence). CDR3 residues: CASSFARAGMFSPLHF. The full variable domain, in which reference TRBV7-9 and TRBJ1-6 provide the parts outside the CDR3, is DTGVSQNPRHKITKRGQNVTFRCDPISEHNRLYWYRQTLGQGPEFLTYFQNEAQLEKSRLLSDRFSAERPKGSFSTLEIQRTEQGDSAMYLCASSFARAGMFSPLHFGNGTRLTVT.

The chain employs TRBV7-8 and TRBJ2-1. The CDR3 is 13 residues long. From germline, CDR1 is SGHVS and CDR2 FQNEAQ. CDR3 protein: CASRPDGYNEQFF.